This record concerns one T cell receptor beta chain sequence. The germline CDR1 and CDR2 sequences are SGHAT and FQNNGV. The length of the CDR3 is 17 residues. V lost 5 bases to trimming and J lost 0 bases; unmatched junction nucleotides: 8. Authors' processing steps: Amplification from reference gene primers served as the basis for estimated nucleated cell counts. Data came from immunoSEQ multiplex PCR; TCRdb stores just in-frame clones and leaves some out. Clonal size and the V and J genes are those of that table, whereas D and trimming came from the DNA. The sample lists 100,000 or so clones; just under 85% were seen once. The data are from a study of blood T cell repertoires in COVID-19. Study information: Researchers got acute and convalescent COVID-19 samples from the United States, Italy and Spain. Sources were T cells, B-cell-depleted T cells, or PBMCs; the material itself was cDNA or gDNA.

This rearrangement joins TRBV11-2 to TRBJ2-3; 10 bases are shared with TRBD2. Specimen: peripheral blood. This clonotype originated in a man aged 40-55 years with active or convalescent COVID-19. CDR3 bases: TGTGCCAGCAGCCGATATAGCGGGGGGCTTAGCACAGATACGCAGTATTTT. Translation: CASSRYSGGLSTDTQYF. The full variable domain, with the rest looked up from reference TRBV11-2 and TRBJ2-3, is EAGVAQSPRYKIIEKRQSVAFWCNPISGHATLYWYQQILGQGPKLLIQFQNNGVVDDSQLPKDRFSAERLKGVDSTLKIQPAKLEDSAVYLCASSRYSGGLSTDTQYFGPGTRLTVL.